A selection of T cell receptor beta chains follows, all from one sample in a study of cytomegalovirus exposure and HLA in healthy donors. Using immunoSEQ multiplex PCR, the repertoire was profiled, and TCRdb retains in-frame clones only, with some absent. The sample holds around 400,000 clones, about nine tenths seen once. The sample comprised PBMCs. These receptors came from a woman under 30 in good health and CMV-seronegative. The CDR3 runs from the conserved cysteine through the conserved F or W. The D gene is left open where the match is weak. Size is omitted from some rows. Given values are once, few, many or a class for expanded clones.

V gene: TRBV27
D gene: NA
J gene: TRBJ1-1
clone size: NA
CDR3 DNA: TGTGCCAGCAGTTTATCTGAACAGAACACTGAAGCTTTCTTT
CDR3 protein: CASSLSEQNTEAFF

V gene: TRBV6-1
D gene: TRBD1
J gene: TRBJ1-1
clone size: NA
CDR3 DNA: TGTGCCAGCAGTCCTTGGGACAGCAACACTGAAGCTTTCTTT
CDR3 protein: CASSPWDSNTEAFF

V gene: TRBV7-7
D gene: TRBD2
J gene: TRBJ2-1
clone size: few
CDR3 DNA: TGTGCCAGCAGCTTAACCGGCGGGAGTAATGAGCAGTTCTTC
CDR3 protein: CASSLTGGSNEQFF

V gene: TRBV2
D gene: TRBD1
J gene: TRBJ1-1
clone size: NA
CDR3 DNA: TGTGCCAGCAGCGCCGGGACAGGGGGTCTCACTGAAGCTTTCTTT
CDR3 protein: CASSAGTGGLTEAFF

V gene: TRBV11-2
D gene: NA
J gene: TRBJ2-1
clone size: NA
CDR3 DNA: TGTGCCAGCGGGGGCAGCCGCAATGAGCAGTTCTTC
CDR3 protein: CASGGSRNEQFF

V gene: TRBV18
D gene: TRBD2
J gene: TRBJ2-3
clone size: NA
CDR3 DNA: TGTGCCAGCTCACCCCCCCCCTTCAGCGGGGGGGCGGATACGCAGTATTTT
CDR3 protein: CASSPPPFSGGADTQYF

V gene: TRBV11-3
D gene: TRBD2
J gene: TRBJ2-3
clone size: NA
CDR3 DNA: TGTGCCAGCAGCCGCGGCGGACTAGCGGGTATGGATACGCAGTATTTT
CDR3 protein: CASSRGGLAGMDTQYF

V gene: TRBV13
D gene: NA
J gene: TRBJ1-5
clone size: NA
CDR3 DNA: TGTGCCAGCAGCGCCCGCGGGGATCAGCCCCAGCATTTT
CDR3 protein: CASSARGDQPQHF

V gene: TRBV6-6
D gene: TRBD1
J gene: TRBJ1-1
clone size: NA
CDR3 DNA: TGTGCCAGCAGCTTCCGGGGACAGGGGTACACTGAAGCTTTCTTT
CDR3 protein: CASSFRGQGYTEAFF

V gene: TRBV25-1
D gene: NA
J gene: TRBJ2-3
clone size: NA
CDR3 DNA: TGTGCCAGCAGTGAACGAGGGCCCCTTGATGTGACAGATACGCAGTATTTT
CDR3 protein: CASSERGPLDVTDTQYF

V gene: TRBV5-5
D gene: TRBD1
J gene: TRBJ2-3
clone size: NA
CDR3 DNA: TGTGCCAGCAGCTTGAACGGACAGGGATCAGATACGCAGTATTTT
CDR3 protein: CASSLNGQGSDTQYF

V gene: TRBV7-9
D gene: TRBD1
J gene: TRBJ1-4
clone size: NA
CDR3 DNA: TGTGCCAGCAGCTCTGGACAGGTTAATGAAAAACTGTTTTTT
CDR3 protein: CASSSGQVNEKLFF

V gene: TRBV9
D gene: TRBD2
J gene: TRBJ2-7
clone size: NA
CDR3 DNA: TGTGCCAGCAGCGTAGCGGCGGGAGATTTCCCCTACGAGCAGTACTTC
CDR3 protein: CASSVAAGDFPYEQYF

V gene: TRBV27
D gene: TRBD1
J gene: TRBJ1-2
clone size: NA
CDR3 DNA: TGTGCCAGCAGTTGGGGGACAGGGTCGGGGGATGGCTACACCTTC
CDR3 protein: CASSWGTGSGDGYTF

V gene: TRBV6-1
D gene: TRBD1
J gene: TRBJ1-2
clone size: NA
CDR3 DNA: TGTGCCAGCAGTGAGTTCGGGACAGCCCACTATGGCTACACCTTC
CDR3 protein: CASSEFGTAHYGYTF

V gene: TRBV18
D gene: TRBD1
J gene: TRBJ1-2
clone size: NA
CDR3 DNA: TGTGCCAGCTCACTAGGGCAGGGGGACTATGGCTACACCTTC
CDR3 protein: CASSLGQGDYGYTF

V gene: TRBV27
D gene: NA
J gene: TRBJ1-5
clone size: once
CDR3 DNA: TGTGCCAGCAGCTCATGGGCTTTTAGCAATCAGCCCCAGCATTTT
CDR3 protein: CASSSWAFSNQPQHF

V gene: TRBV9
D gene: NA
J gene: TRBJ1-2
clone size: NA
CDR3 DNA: TGTGCCAGCAGCGTAGGGAGTGACTACACCTTC
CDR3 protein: CASSVGSDYTF

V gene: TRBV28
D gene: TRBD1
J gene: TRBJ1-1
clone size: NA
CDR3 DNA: TGTGCCAGCAGTCGGGACCGACAGGGTCAGTGGAAGGCTTTCTTT
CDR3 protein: CASSRDRQGQWKAFF

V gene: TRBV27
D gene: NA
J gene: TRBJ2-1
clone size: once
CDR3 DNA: TGTGCCAGCAGCCCACTTGACTTCTTCAATGAGCAGTTCTTC
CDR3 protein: CASSPLDFFNEQFF

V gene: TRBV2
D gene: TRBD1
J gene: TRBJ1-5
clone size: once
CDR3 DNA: TGTGCCAGCAGTGAACGGGACAGTGGACGCTATAGCAATCAGCCCCAGCATTTT
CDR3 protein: CASSERDSGRYSNQPQHF

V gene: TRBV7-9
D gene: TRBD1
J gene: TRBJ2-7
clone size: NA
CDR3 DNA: TGTGCCAGCAGCTTCGGACAGGGGGCTGGGTACGAGCAGTACTTC
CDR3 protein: CASSFGQGAGYEQYF

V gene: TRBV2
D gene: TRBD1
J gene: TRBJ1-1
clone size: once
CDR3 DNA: TGTGCCTGCCAGGGGGCCGGGACTGAAGCTTTCTTT
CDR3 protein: CACQGAGTEAFF

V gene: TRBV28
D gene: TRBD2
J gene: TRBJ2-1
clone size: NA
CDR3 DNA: TGTGCCAGCAGTTCCTCCGGGACTAGTCGACTGGGTGAGCAGTTCTTC
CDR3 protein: CASSSSGTSRLGEQFF

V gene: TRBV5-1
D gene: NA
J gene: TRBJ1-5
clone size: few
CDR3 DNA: TGCGCCAGCAGCTTGGGTCTAGATCAGCCCCAGCATTTT
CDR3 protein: CASSLGLDQPQHF

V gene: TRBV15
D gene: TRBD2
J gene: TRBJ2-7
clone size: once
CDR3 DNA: TGTGCCACCAGCAGATTAAGGAGGGTAGCGGGAGGGTCTGGAGAGCAGTACTTC
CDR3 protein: CATSRLRRVAGGSGEQYF

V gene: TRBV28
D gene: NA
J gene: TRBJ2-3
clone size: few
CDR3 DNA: TGTGCCAGCAGCTCCCCCCAGGGGCCAGATACGCAGTATTTT
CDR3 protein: CASSSPQGPDTQYF

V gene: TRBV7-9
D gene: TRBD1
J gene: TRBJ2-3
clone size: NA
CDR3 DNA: TGTGCCAGCAGCTGGCCCGGGACAGCAAAAGATACGCAGTATTTT
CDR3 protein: CASSWPGTAKDTQYF

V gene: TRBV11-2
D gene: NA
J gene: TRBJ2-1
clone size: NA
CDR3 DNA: TGTGCCAGCAGAAAGGGGGGGGACAATGAGCAGTTCTTC
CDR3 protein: CASRKGGDNEQFF